A single sample gave rise to the 26 T cell receptor beta chains below, sequenced in a study of blood T cell repertoires in COVID-19. Clones were sequenced by immunoSEQ multiplex PCR, and TCRdb holds only the in-frame ones, with some missing. The sample holds about 210,000 clones, around 90% seen once. The material sequenced was peripheral blood. The source of these receptors is a man aged 18 to 30 with active or convalescent COVID-19.

This clone is a singleton in its sample. The V call is TRBV4-2, the J call TRBJ2-5; D remains ambiguous. Germline V lookup: CDR1 LGHNA, CDR2 YNFKEQ. Deletions cut 2 bases from V and 3 bases from J, with 10 bases between. This CDR3 comprises 14 residues. Here the CDR3 reads CASSQSELEETQYF. CDR3 nucleotides: TGTGCCAGCAGCCAAAGCGAACTCGAAGAGACCCAGTACTTC.

This chain uses TRBV29-1 with TRBJ2-1; 13 nucleotides match TRBD2. The ends lost 7 bases at V and 4 bases at J; junction bases unmatched: 7. The CDR3 extends over 15 amino acids. Germline assignment: CDR1 SQVTM and CDR2 ANQGSEA. In DNA form, the CDR3 reads TGCAGCGGGAGCACTAGCGGGAGGGGATACAATGAGCAGTTCTTC. It encodes CSGSTSGRGYNEQFF.

This clone was counted a few times. The chain combines TRBV20-1 with TRBJ2-1; the match to TRBD2 covers 9 bases. J lost 4 bases, V lost 3 bases, and 10 bases had no gene match. CDR1 and CDR2 from the germline V gene are DFQATT and SNEGSKA (reference sequence). This CDR3 is built from 16 residues. The CDR3 DNA is TGCAGTGCTAGTAGTCTAGCGGGACGCCCATACAATGAGCAGTTCTTC. Its translation: CSASSLAGRPYNEQFF.

The rearrangement uses TRBV9 and TRBJ1-2, with TRBD1 identical over 7 bases. V was clipped by 0 bases and J by 5 bases; unmatched bases: 7. Germline V gives CDR1 SGDLS, CDR2 YYNGEE. The CDR3 covers 15 residues. The DNA of the CDR3 is TGTGCCAGCAGCGTAGGAGGGGGCGTAGGGTATGGCTACACCTTC. It encodes CASSVGGGVGYGYTF.

CDR3 region: CASSTGQLRDYGYTF. In nucleotides, the CDR3 is TGTGCCAGCAGCACGGGACAACTGCGGGACTATGGCTACACCTTC. The genes are TRBV7-9 and TRBJ1-2; D is possibly TRBD1 (6 bases). Germline V gene sequence: CDR1 SEHNR, CDR2 FQNEAQ (reference sequence). The CDR3 spans 15 residues. V lost 5 bases and J 3 bases, leaving 16 bases between the germline ends.

The chain uses TRBV15 and TRBJ1-2; D possibly corresponds to TRBD1 (5 bases). The CDR3 contains 14 residues. From germline, CDR1 is LNHNV and CDR2 YYDKDF (reference sequence). V dropped 1 base and J dropped 5 bases, with 11 bases sitting between them. The CDR3: CATSRAGDPYGYTF. CDR3 in DNA: TGTGCCACCAGCAGAGCGGGGGATCCGTATGGCTACACCTTC.

This clone was recorded once. The rearrangement joins TRBV30 to TRBJ1-2, with a weak D call TRBD1 (6 bases). CDR1 and CDR2 (germline): GTSNPN, SVGIG (reference sequence). There are 12 residues in the CDR3. Trimming removed 4 bases at V and 8 bases at J, with 14 bases between. The CDR3 reads CAWTPRGVGYTF. Written as DNA, the CDR3 is TGTGCCTGGACCCCCAGGGGAGTAGGCTACACCTTC.

V and J are TRBV30 and TRBJ1-1, with 7 positions matching TRBD1. The germline CDR1 and CDR2 sequences are GTSNPN and SVGIG (reference sequence). V shed 5 bases and J 6 bases; nucleotides not matched to a gene: 6. This CDR3 region has 12 residues. The CDR3 DNA sequence: TGTGCCTGGGGTGACAGGGACCCTGAAGCTTTCTTT. Protein sequence: CAWGDRDPEAFF.

The chain joins TRBV10-1 to TRBJ2-1; 7 bases align to TRBD2. Germline CDR1 is WNHNN and CDR2 is SYGVQD (reference sequence). This CDR3 has 19 residues. The ends lost 4 bases at V and 0 bases at J; junction bases unmatched: 15. The CDR3 DNA sequence: TGCGCCAGCAGTGTGAGCGGGACTACGACTCTGAGCTCCTACAATGAGCAGTTCTTC. Its protein is CASSVSGTTTLSSYNEQFF.

This clone has more than one count but fewer than ten. V gene TRBV5-1 combines with J gene TRBJ1-4; no clear D gene. Trimming took 0 bases from V and 4 from J, leaving 7 bases between them. The CDR3 totals 14 residues. Germline CDR1 is SGHRS and CDR2 is YFSETQ. The CDR3 sequence: CASSLGLINEKLFF. In DNA form, the CDR3 reads TGCGCCAGCAGCTTGGGACTGATTAATGAAAAACTGTTTTTT.

The chain is built from TRBV10-3 and TRBJ2-7, with D perhaps matching TRBD2 (8 bases). Trimming took off 4 bases at V and 5 bases at J, with 18 bases between the two ends. Germline V gene sequence: CDR1 ENHRY, CDR2 SYGVKD. The CDR3 sequence is 15 residues long. The CDR3: CAISGPGTAGDEQYF. The DNA of the CDR3 is TGTGCCATCAGTGGGCCTGGGACAGCGGGGGACGAGCAGTACTTC.

The chain carries TRBV6-6 and TRBJ2-7; TRBD1 matches 9 bases. The germline CDR1 and CDR2 sequences are MNHNY and SVGAGI (reference sequence). The length of the CDR3 is 14 residues. V trimming: 2 bases; J trimming: 3 bases; junction bases outside the gene matches: 2. The chain's CDR3 is CASSYGTGNYEQYF. The CDR3, as DNA: TGTGCCAGCAGTTACGGGACAGGGAACTACGAGCAGTACTTC.

The J gene is TRBJ2-2, the V gene TRBV29-1; D is uncertain. Germline CDR1 and CDR2: SQVTM and ANQGSEA. This CDR3 is 15 amino acids long. With 4 bases removed from V and 0 bases from J, the gap between germline ends came to 12 bases. CDR3 amino acids: CSVADMFANTGELFF. In nucleotides, the CDR3 is TGCAGCGTTGCCGACATGTTCGCGAACACCGGGGAGCTGTTTTTT.

The chain combines TRBV7-9 with TRBJ1-4; 8 bases are shared with TRBD1. Germline trimming cut 4 bases from V and 8 bases from J; bases unmatched to any gene: 9. The CDR3 extends over 15 amino acids. Germline V lookup: CDR1 SEHNR, CDR2 FQNEAQ (reference sequence). The chain's CDR3 is CASSSVPGGSEKLFF. The CDR3 coding sequence is TGTGCCAGCAGCTCGGTGCCAGGGGGCTCGGAAAAACTGTTTTTT.

Points on this clone: At one end, the junction sequence differs from germline, possibly due to a read error. The V gene is TRBV11-3, the J gene TRBJ2-3, with D uncertain. The CDR3 is 13 amino acids. Per the germline V gene, CDR1 is SGHNT and CDR2 is YENEEA. The CDR3 spells CASSLEFADTQYF. The CDR3, as DNA: TGTGCCAGCAGTTTAGAGTTCGCAGATACGCAGTATTTT.

This chain joins TRBV28 and TRBJ1-5; D is ambiguous. Trimming took off 3 bases at V and 2 bases at J, with 14 bases between the two ends. There are 16 residues in the CDR3. The germline V gene encodes CDR1 MDHEN and CDR2 SYDVKM. The CDR3 loop reads CASSFRTVLGNQPQHF. In DNA, the CDR3 is TGTGCCAGCAGTTTCCGGACTGTGCTGGGCAATCAGCCCCAGCATTTT.

The chain uses TRBV3-1 (or the pseudogene TRBV3-2) and TRBJ1-1; D may be TRBD1 (6 bases). Trimming stripped 2 bases from V and 4 bases from J, with 8 bases between. Germline lookup yields CDR1 LGHDT and CDR2 YNNKEL (reference sequence). The CDR3 runs to 13 residues. CDR3: CASSQTGTTEAFF. The CDR3 bases are TGTGCCAGCAGCCAAACAGGGACCACTGAAGCTTTCTTT.

The CDR3 sequence: CATSDLTTGRGETQYF. In nucleotides, the CDR3 is TGTGCCACCAGTGATTTGACGACAGGGCGAGGGGAGACCCAGTACTTC. This chain links TRBV24-1 with TRBJ2-5; 7 bases are shared with TRBD1. Germline lookup yields CDR1 KGHDR and CDR2 SFDVKD. The CDR3 runs 16 residues. J lost 5 bases, V lost 0 bases, and 8 bases had no gene match.

The chain couples TRBV28 to TRBJ1-1, with 10 bases fitting TRBD1. CDR1 MDHEN and CDR2 SYDVKM come from the germline V gene. The CDR3 extends over 15 amino acids. The V and J ends lost 2 bases and 1 base, in that order; junction bases with no gene match: 1. The CDR3 protein is CASSLRTGGNTEAFF. CDR3 DNA: TGTGCCAGCAGTTTACGGACAGGGGGGAACACTGAAGCTTTCTTT.

The chain has TRBV7-9 and TRBJ1-6; 8 bases match TRBD1. Unmatched junction bases numbered 9, after V lost 2 bases and J lost 6 bases. This CDR3 is built from 17 residues. CDR1 and CDR2 from the germline V gene are SEHNR and FQNEAQ (reference sequence). As DNA, the CDR3 is TGTGCCAGCAGCTTATTCGGTGGGACAGGTTTTAATTCACCCCTCCACTTT. Its protein is CASSLFGGTGFNSPLHF.

This clone appeared once. This chain uses TRBV7-9 with TRBJ2-7; D is possibly TRBD2 (5 bases). CDR3 size: 16 residues. Between the trimmed V and J ends, which lost 3 bases and 0 bases, there was a span of 15 bases. In germline, CDR1 is SEHNR, CDR2 FQNEAQ (reference sequence). DNA for the CDR3: TGTGCCAGCAGCTTGAACCGAGGGAGACTCTCCTACGAGCAGTACTTC. This sequence encodes CASSLNRGRLSYEQYF.

Concerning this clone: This specimen includes other DNA sequences encoding the same CDR3. The gene calls are TRBV27 and TRBJ2-2; unclear D gene. Germline CDR1 reads MNHEY; CDR2 reads SMNVEV (reference sequence). The V and J ends lost 4 bases and 3 bases respectively, with 3 bases between them. This CDR3 has 12 residues. The CDR3 DNA sequence: TGTGCCAGCAGTTCCTACACCGGGGAGCTGTTTTTT. Translation gives CASSSYTGELFF.

This clone appeared a few times. The V and J genes are TRBV11-2 and TRBJ2-7; 9 nucleotides line up with TRBD1. J lost 5 bases, V lost 5 bases, and 7 bases had no gene match. The CDR3 is 14 residues long. In germline, CDR1 is SGHAT, CDR2 FQNNGV. This CDR3 reads CASSAGQGGNEQYF. In nucleotides, the CDR3 is TGTGCCAGCAGCGCGGGACAGGGCGGTAACGAGCAGTACTTC.

This sequence joins TRBV7-2 and TRBJ2-1; 9 nucleotides agree with TRBD2. The CDR3 sequence is 15 residues long. From germline, CDR1 is SGHTA and CDR2 FQGNSA. V lost 1 base and J lost 10; bases outside the gene matches: 8. CDR3 nucleotides: TGTGCCAGCAGCTTAGTAACTAGCGGGCAGGGGGAGCAGTTCTTC. Its protein product is CASSLVTSGQGEQFF.

The chain employs TRBV2 and TRBJ1-4, with 7 nucleotides matching TRBD1. Germline V CDR1 and CDR2: SNHLY, FYNNEI. The CDR3 has 14 amino acids. V was clipped by 3 bases and J by 11 bases; unmatched bases: 9. The CDR3, as DNA: TGTGCCAGCAGTGAGCACGGGGAGACAGGGAAACTGTTTTTT. Amino acid sequence: CASSEHGETGKLFF.

This chain joins TRBV2 and TRBJ2-6; D is uncertain. CDR1 is SNHLY, CDR2 FYNNEI, per germline. This CDR3 region has 12 residues. Trimming took 11 bases from V and 1 from J, leaving 6 bases between them. In DNA form, the CDR3 reads TGTGCCTTTAGATCTGGGGCCAACGTCCTGACTTTC. Its protein product is CAFRSGANVLTF.